The 21 T cell receptor beta chains reported below all come from one sample, sequenced in a study of PD-1 blockade in classical Hodgkin lymphoma (TCRdb year 2020). Libraries were constructed by the immunoSEQ multiplex PCR assay. Imported from immuneACCESS, the table was reduced by TCRdb to in-frame sequences with V and J called. These copies leave out some clones; in studies compared against another copy, an unresolved V gene accounts for under half, and the cause of the remainder is not known. The table for this sample lists approximately 13,000 clones; around three quarters of them were counted only once. Less than 25% of the sample belongs to the ten largest clones. The time point tag for this specimen amounts to: cycle 1 day 1 (C1D1), immediately before nivolumab initiation. Every trial patient had relapsed after autologous stem cell transplantation, and cohorts A, B and C differed in prior brentuximab vedotin exposure.

Sample: peripheral blood mononuclear cells (PBMCs), taken at baseline. The receptors shown here come from a human donor with classical Hodgkin lymphoma.

V is TRBV6-4 and J is TRBJ2-1, with 10 bases fitting TRBD2. The CDR3 is made up of 16 amino acids. Germline values: CDR1 MRHNA, CDR2 SNTAGT. Trimming took 0 bases from V and 6 from J; bases not matched to a gene: 5. Written as DNA, the CDR3 is TGTGCCAGCAGTGACTCGGCTAGCGGGGGAGCCAATGAGCAGTTCTTC. The encoded protein is CASSDSASGGANEQFF.

The table lists this clone with a count of one. The chain has TRBV18 and TRBJ2-2; 7 bases map to TRBD2. The CDR3 extends over 13 amino acids. The germline V gene encodes CDR1 KGHSH and CDR2 LQKENI. V lost 4 bases and J lost 7; bases outside the gene matches: 3. CDR3: CASSRTRNGELFF. In DNA, the CDR3 is TGTGCCAGCTCACGGACTAGAAACGGGGAGCTGTTTTTT.

The chain has TRBV2 and TRBJ2-3, with 10 bases matching TRBD1. Germline assignment: CDR1 SNHLY and CDR2 FYNNEI. J was trimmed by 5 bases and V by 4 bases; bases with no gene match: 6. This CDR3 contains 15 residues. Here the CDR3 DNA reads TGTGCCAGCAGTGGCACCGGGACAGGGGTAGATACGCAGTATTTT. It yields the protein CASSGTGTGVDTQYF.

This sequence joins TRBV7-8 and TRBJ1-1; 12 bases agree with TRBD1. The CDR3 runs to 17 residues. Germline V gene sequence: CDR1 SGHVS, CDR2 FQNEAQ. The ends lost 2 bases at V and 1 base at J; junction bases unmatched: 5. The CDR3 DNA is TGTGCCAGCAGCTTAAGAGGGACAGGGGGCACGAACACTGAAGCTTTCTTT. This codes for CASSLRGTGGTNTEAFF.

This chain links TRBV7-8 with TRBJ2-1; possible D gene TRBD2, 8 bases. Germline values: CDR1 SGHVS, CDR2 FQNEAQ. The CDR3 totals 19 residues. V lost 4 bases and J lost 3, with 25 bases in between. The CDR3 region has the DNA TGTGCCAGCAGCTCCAGGGGGACGTTGAGCGGGAGCTACTACAATGAGCAGTTCTTC. Its translation is CASSSRGTLSGSYYNEQFF.

The chain couples TRBV5-1 to TRBJ2-5, with unresolved D. This CDR3 comprises 13 residues. V lost 5 bases and J 2 bases, leaving 10 bases between the germline ends. Per the germline V gene, CDR1 is SGHRS and CDR2 is YFSETQ. Here the CDR3 reads CASRFRQQETQYF. DNA of the CDR3: TGCGCCAGCAGGTTCCGGCAGCAAGAGACCCAGTACTTC. The full variable domain, with the rest looked up from reference TRBV5-1 and TRBJ2-5, is KAGVTQTPRYLIKTRGQQVTLSCSPISGHRSVSWYQQTPGQGLQFLFEYFSETQRNKGNFPGRFSGRQFSNSRSEMNVSTLELGDSALYLCASRFRQQETQYFGPGTRLLVL.

The chain joins TRBV19 to TRBJ1-2, with 8 bases identical to TRBD1. The J segment lost 7 bases and the V segment lost 6 bases, leaving 7 bases of the junction unmatched. There are 13 residues in the CDR3. CDR1 LNHDA and CDR2 SQIVND come from the germline V gene (reference sequence). CDR3 region: CASSRQGLSGYTF. As DNA, the CDR3 is TGTGCCAGTAGCCGACAGGGGTTGAGTGGCTACACCTTC.

The J gene is TRBJ2-1, the V gene TRBV9; tentative D call: TRBD2 (5 bases). The CDR3 consists of 15 residues. The V and J ends lost 4 bases and 4 bases respectively, with 15 bases between them. Germline V CDR1 and CDR2: SGDLS, YYNGEE. CDR3 nucleotide sequence: TGTGCCAGCAGCTCCGGTTGGGGAGCTTACAATGAGCAGTTCTTC. Its protein product is CASSSGWGAYNEQFF.

This clone was picked up one time. The chain combines TRBV28 with TRBJ1-2; D possibly corresponds to TRBD1 (5 bases). Germline CDR1 reads MDHEN; CDR2 reads SYDVKM. The V and J ends lost 3 bases and 3 bases respectively, with 8 bases between them. The CDR3 totals 13 residues. This CDR3 is CASSFGGDYGYTF. The CDR3 DNA sequence: TGTGCCAGCAGTTTTGGAGGGGACTATGGCTACACCTTC.

The CDR3 loop reads CASSQDRPSGAYEQYF. The CDR3 coding sequence is TGCGCCAGCAGCCAAGATCGTCCTAGCGGGGCCTACGAGCAGTACTTC. The rearrangement links TRBV4-3 to TRBJ2-7; 9 bases line up with TRBD2. V gave up 0 bases and J gave up 2 bases; unmatched junction bases: 5. Germline V gene sequence: CDR1 LGHNA, CDR2 YSLEER. The CDR3 runs to 16 residues.

The rearrangement uses TRBV28 and TRBJ2-5; 9 nucleotides align to TRBD2. CDR1 is MDHEN and CDR2 is SYDVKM in the germline V gene. CDR3 size: 17 residues. After removal of 2 bases from V and 2 bases from J, the junction contained 9 bases not matched to a gene. The CDR3 region is CASSLGSLAGNQETQYF. The CDR3 DNA sequence: TGTGCCAGCAGTTTAGGGTCGCTAGCGGGGAATCAAGAGACCCAGTACTTC.

This clone appeared once. The chain uses TRBV28 and TRBJ1-4; D unresolved. CDR1 is MDHEN and CDR2 is SYDVKM in the germline V gene. This CDR3 spans 16 amino acids. Deletions cut 3 bases from V and 5 bases from J, with 16 bases between. The DNA of the CDR3 is TGTGCCAGCAGTTTTGTTGACCGGGGTCCCAATGAAAAACTGTTTTTT. Its protein is CASSFVDRGPNEKLFF. Filled out from reference TRBV28 and TRBJ1-4, the complete variable domain reads DVKVTQSSRYLVKRTGEKVFLECVQDMDHENMFWYRQDPGLGLRLIYFSYDVKMKEKGDIPEGYSVSREKKERFSLILESASTNQTSMYLCASSFVDRGPNEKLFFGSGTQLSVL.

This rearrangement joins TRBV28 to TRBJ2-1; TRBD1 aligns across 7 bases. This CDR3 has 15 residues. Unmatched junction bases numbered 5, after V lost 3 bases and J lost 3 bases. Germline lookup yields CDR1 MDHEN and CDR2 SYDVKM. The CDR3 nucleotides are TGTGCCAGCAGTTTCCTAGGACAGGTCTACAATGAGCAGTTCTTC. Its protein is CASSFLGQVYNEQFF.

V and J are TRBV5-1 and TRBJ2-7; tentatively, D is TRBD1 (6 bases). Trimming shortened V by 0 bases and J by 2 bases, and 9 bases separated the two germline ends. CDR3 length: 14 amino acids. Germline V lookup: CDR1 SGHRS, CDR2 YFSETQ. In DNA, the CDR3 is TGCGCCAGCAGCTTGGCAGGGGAAACCTACGAGCAGTACTTC. It yields the protein CASSLAGETYEQYF.

CDR3 nucleotides: TGTGCCAGCAGCTCAATCCGACTAGCGGGTAGTCAAGAGACCCAGTACTTC. Translation gives CASSSIRLAGSQETQYF. The chain combines TRBV13 with TRBJ2-5; 10 bases fit TRBD2. CDR3 length: 17 amino acids. The J segment lost 2 bases and the V segment lost 4 bases, leaving 10 bases of the junction unmatched. The germline V gene encodes CDR1 PRHDT and CDR2 FYEKMQ (reference sequence).

The V call is TRBV5-1, the J call TRBJ1-1; D is undetermined. Germline loops: CDR1 SGHRS, CDR2 YFSETQ. The germline V and J ends were trimmed by 1 base and 5 bases, with 9 bases remaining between them. The CDR3 runs to 13 residues. The CDR3 sequence is CASSLSGVTEAFF. In DNA, the CDR3 is TGCGCCAGCAGCTTGTCTGGAGTTACTGAAGCTTTCTTT.

This chain links TRBV21-1 with TRBJ1-1; the table's TRBD1 call for D was not verified on the DNA. TRBV21-1 is termed a pseudogene. The CDR3 is 23 amino acids. The CDR3 sequence is CASSIHKGTDRATSSSQNTEAFF. Written as DNA, the CDR3 is TGTGCCAGCAGCATCCACAAAGGGACGGACAGGGCCACCTCCAGTAGCCAGAACACTGAAGCTTTCTTT.

The chain links TRBV5-6 to TRBJ1-4, with a tentative D call TRBD1 (6 bases). Trimming shortened V by 2 bases and J by 3 bases, and 23 bases separated the two germline ends. Per germline, CDR1 SGHDT and CDR2 YYEEEE. The CDR3 sequence is 19 residues long. For the CDR3, the DNA is TGTGCCAGCAGCTTTGGTTGGTGGAGAACAGGGTTTGCTAATGAAAAACTGTTTTTT. Protein: CASSFGWWRTGFANEKLFF. Combining the CDR3 with reference TRBV5-6 and TRBJ1-4 gives the whole variable domain DAGVTQSPTHLIKTRGQQVTLRCSPKSGHDTVSWYQQALGQGPQFIFQYYEEEERQRGNFPDRFSGHQFPNYSSELNVNALLLGDSALYLCASSFGWWRTGFANEKLFFGSGTQLSVL.

As to this clone: Its ends do not fully match the called genes, so a read error is possible. The chain joins TRBV7-2 to TRBJ2-7; D gene uncertain. The CDR3 contains 14 residues. CDR1 is SGHTA and CDR2 is FQGNSA in the germline V gene. Here the CDR3 DNA reads TGTGCCGGCAGCTTAGAAGGATTTCGTTACGAGCAGTACTTC. Encoded protein: CAGSLEGFRYEQYF.

V gene TRBV5-5 combines with J gene TRBJ1-6; the D is unclear. This CDR3 spans 15 amino acids. The V and J ends lost 0 bases and 7 bases respectively, with 11 bases between them. From germline, CDR1 is SGHKS and CDR2 YYEKEE (reference sequence). This chain's CDR3 is CASSLASALNSPLHF. As DNA, the CDR3 is TGTGCCAGCAGCTTGGCGTCAGCATTAAATTCACCCCTCCACTTT.

This clone was detected once. J is TRBJ1-6 and V is TRBV7-9; TRBD1 matches 8 bases. V was clipped by 3 bases and J by 12 bases; unmatched bases: 10. Germline CDR1 and CDR2: SEHNR and FQNEAQ (reference sequence). CDR3 length equals 15 residues. As DNA, the CDR3 is TGTGCCAGCAGCTTGACGACAGGGGCCCAGGGACCCCTCCACTTT. As protein: CASSLTTGAQGPLHF.